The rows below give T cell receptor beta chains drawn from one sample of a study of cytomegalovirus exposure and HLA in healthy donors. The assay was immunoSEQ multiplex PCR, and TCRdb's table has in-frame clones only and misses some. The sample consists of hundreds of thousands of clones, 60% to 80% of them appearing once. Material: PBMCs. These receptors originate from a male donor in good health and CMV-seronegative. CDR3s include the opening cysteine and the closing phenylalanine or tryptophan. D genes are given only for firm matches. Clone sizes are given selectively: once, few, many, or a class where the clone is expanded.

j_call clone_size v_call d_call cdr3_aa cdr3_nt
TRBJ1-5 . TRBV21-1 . CASSKASCCQPQHF TGTGCCAGCAGCAAAGCCTCGTGTTGTCAGCCCCAGCATTTT
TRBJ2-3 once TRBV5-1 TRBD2 CASSLGLAAIRTDTQYF TGCGCCAGCAGCCTGGGACTAGCGGCGATCCGCACAGATACGCAGTATTTT
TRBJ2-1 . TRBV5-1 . CASSLREFSSYNEQFF TGCGCCAGCAGCTTGAGGGAGTTTAGCTCCTACAATGAGCAGTTCTTC
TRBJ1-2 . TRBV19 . CASRGSGVYYGYTF TGTGCCAGCAGGGGAAGTGGGGTGTACTATGGCTACACCTTC
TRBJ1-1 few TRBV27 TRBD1 CASSGTGYTEAFF TGTGCCAGCAGTGGGACAGGTTACACTGAAGCTTTCTTT
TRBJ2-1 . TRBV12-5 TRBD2 CASRAPQEAGGVGYEQFF TGTGCTAGTCGGGCACCTCAGGAGGCGGGAGGGGTAGGCTATGAGCAGTTCTTC
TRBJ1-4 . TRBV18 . CASSLGQSTTNEKLFF TGTGCCAGCTCACTCGGACAGTCGACAACTAATGAAAAACTGTTTTTT
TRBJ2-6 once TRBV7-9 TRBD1 CASSSLGTGSGANVLTF TGTGCCAGCAGCTCCCTAGGGACAGGGTCTGGGGCCAACGTCCTGACTTTC
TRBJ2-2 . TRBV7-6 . CASSSRQTGANTGELFF TGTGCCAGCAGCTCCAGACAGACAGGAGCGAACACCGGGGAGCTGTTTTTT
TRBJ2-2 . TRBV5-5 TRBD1 CASSGRDRGRPSNTGELFF TGTGCCAGCAGCGGCCGGGACAGGGGCCGCCCTTCGAACACCGGGGAGCTGTTTTTT
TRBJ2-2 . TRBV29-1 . CSVGGRANGELFF TGCAGCGTTGGCGGCAGGGCGAACGGGGAGCTGTTTTTT
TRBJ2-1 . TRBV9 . CASSDLPTSDEQFF TGTGCCAGCAGCGACCTTCCAACCAGCGATGAGCAGTTCTTC
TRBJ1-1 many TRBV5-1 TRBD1 CASSSGQGGEAFF TGCGCCAGCAGCTCGGGACAGGGAGGGGAAGCTTTCTTT
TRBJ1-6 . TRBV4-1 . CASSPADMWNSPLHF TGCGCCAGCAGCCCCGCGGACATGTGGAATTCACCCCTCCACTTT
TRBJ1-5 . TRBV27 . CASSDRSFSNQPQHF TGTGCCAGCAGCGACAGGTCCTTTAGCAATCAGCCCCAGCATTTT
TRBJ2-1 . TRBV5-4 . CASSLTSRDEQFF TGTGCCAGCAGCTTAACTAGCCGGGATGAGCAGTTCTTC
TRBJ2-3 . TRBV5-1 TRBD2 CASSFPKREGGTDTQYF TGCGCCAGCAGCTTTCCCAAGCGGGAGGGAGGCACAGATACGCAGTATTTT
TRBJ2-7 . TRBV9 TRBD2 CASSHPRTSGSYEQYF TGTGCCAGCAGCCACCCAAGGACTAGCGGGAGCTACGAGCAGTACTTC
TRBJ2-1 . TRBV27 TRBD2 CASSLSGTSGNNEQFF TGTGCCAGCAGTTTATCCGGGACTAGCGGAAACAATGAGCAGTTCTTC
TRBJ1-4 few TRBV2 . CASSETGTIKEKLFF TGTGCCAGCAGTGAGACCGGGACAATCAAAGAAAAACTGTTTTTT
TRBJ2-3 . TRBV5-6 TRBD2 CASDAGTSGIYTQYF TGTGCCAGCGACGCCGGGACTAGCGGGATCTATACGCAGTATTTC
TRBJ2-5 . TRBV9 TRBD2 CASSRTGGETQYF TGTGCCAGCAGTAGGACGGGGGGTGAGACCCAGTACTTC
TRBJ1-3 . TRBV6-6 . CASSFGGNSGNTIYF TGTGCCAGCAGTTTCGGGGGGAACTCTGGAAACACCATATATTTT
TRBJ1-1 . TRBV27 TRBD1 CASSPTGGAEAFF TGTGCCAGCTCCCCGACAGGGGGCGCCGAAGCTTTCTTT
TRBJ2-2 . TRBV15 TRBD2 CATSRVSGRGNTGELFF TGTGCCACCAGCAGGGTCAGCGGGAGGGGTAACACCGGGGAGCTGTTTTTT